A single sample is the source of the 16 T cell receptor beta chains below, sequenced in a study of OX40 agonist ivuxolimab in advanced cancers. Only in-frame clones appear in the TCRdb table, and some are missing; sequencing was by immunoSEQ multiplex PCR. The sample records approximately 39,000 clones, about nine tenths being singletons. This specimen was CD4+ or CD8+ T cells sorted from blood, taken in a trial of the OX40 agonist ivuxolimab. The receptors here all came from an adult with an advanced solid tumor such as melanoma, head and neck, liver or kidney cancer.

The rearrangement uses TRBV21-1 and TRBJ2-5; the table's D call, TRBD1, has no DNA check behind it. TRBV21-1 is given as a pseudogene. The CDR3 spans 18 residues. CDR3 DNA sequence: TGTGCCAGCAGCTTTCAGAGCCCCAGGGCTCCCCAACAAGAGACCCAGTACTTC. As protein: CASSFQSPRAPQQETQYF.

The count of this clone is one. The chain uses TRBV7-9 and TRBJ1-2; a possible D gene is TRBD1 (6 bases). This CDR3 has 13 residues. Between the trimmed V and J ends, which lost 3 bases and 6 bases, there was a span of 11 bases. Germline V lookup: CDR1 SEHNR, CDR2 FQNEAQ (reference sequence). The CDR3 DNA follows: TGTGCCAGCAGCTTGGGGGCAGGGGATGGCTACACCTTC. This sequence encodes CASSLGAGDGYTF.

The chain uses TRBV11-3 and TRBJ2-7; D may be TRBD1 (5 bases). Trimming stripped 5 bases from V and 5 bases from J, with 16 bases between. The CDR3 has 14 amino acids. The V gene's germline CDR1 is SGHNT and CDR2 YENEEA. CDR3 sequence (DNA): TGTGCCAGCAGCCCAGAAAGGGGTTTCGACGAGCAGTACTTC. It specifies CASSPERGFDEQYF.

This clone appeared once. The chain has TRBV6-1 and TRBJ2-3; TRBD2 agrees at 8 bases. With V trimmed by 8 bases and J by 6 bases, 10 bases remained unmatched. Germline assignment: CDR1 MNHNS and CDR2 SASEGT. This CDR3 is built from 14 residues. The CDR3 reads CASERAGGMDTQYF. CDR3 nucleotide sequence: TGTGCCAGCGAACGGGCGGGGGGCATGGATACGCAGTATTTT.

The CDR3 protein is CASSQDNAGMNTEAFF. In DNA form, the CDR3 reads TGTGCCAGCAGCCAAGATAATGCAGGTATGAACACTGAAGCTTTCTTT. J is TRBJ1-1 and V is TRBV4-2; D not certain. The V gene lost 0 bases and the J gene lost 0 bases, with 11 bases spanning the gap. CDR1 is LGHNA, CDR2 YNFKEQ, per germline. The CDR3 loop spans 16 amino acids.

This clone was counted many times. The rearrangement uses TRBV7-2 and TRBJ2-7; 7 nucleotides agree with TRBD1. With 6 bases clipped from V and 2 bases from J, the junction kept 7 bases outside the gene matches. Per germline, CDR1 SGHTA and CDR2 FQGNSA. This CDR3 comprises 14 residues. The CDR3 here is CASSSPGQTYEQYF. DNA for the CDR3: TGTGCCAGCAGTTCACCGGGACAGACCTACGAGCAGTACTTC. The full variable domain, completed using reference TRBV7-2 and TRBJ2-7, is GAGVSQSPSNKVTEKGKDVELRCDPISGHTALYWYRQSLGQGLEFLIYFQGNSAPDKSGLPSDRFSAERTGGSVSTLTIQRTQQEDSAVYLCASSSPGQTYEQYFGPGTRLTVT.

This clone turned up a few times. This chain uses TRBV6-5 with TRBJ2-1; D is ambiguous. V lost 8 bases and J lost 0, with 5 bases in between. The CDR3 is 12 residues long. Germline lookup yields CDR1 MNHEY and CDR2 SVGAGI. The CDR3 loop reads CASCSSYNEQFF. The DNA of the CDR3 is TGTGCCAGCTGCAGCTCCTACAATGAGCAGTTCTTC.

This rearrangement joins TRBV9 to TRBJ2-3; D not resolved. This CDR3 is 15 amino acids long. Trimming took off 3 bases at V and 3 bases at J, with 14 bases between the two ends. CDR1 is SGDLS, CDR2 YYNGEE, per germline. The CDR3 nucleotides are TGTGCCAGCAGCGAGGCTAGAACATTTACAGATACGCAGTATTTT. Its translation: CASSEARTFTDTQYF.

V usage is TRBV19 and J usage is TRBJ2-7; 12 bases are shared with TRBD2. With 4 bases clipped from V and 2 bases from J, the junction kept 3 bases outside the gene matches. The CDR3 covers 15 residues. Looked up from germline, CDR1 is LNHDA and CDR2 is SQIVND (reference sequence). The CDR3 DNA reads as TGTGCCAGTAGTAAGCCTAGCGGGGGGGCCTACGAGCAGTACTTC. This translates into CASSKPSGGAYEQYF.

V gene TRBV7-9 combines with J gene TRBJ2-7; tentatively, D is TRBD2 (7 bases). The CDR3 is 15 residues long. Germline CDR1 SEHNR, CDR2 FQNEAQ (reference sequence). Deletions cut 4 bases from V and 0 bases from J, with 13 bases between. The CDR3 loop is CASSSNGGASYEQYF. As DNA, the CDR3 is TGTGCCAGCAGCTCCAATGGGGGGGCCTCCTACGAGCAGTACTTC.

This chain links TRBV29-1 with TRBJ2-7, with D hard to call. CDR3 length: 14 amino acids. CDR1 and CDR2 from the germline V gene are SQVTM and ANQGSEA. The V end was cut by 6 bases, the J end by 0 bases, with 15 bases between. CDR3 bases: TGCAGCGTCCCTCGTCCCGGAAGCTCCTACGAGCAGTACTTC. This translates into CSVPRPGSSYEQYF.

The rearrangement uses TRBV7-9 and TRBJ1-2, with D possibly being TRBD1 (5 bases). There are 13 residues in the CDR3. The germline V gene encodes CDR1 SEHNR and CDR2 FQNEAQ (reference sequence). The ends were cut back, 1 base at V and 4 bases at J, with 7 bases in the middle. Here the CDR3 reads CASSLGQRYGYTF. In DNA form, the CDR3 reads TGTGCCAGCAGCTTAGGACAGCGCTATGGCTACACCTTC.

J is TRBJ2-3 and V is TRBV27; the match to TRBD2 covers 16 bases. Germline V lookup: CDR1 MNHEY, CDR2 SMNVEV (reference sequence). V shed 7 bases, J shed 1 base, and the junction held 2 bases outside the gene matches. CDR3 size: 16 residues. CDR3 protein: CASTGLAGGRTDTQYF. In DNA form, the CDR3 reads TGTGCCAGCACGGGACTAGCGGGGGGGCGCACAGATACGCAGTATTTT.

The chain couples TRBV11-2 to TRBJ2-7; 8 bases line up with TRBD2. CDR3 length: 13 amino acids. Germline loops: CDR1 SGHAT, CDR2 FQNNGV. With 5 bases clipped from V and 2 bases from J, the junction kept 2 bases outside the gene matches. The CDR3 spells CASSPGGAYEQYF. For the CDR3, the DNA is TGTGCCAGCAGCCCGGGAGGGGCCTACGAGCAGTACTTC.

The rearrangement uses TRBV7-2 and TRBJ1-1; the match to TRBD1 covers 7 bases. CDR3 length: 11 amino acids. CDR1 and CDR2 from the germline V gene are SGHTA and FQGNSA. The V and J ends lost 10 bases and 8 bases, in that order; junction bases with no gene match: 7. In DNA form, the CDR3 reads TGTGCCACGGTAGGGGGCAGGGAAGCTTTCTTT. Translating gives CATVGGREAFF.

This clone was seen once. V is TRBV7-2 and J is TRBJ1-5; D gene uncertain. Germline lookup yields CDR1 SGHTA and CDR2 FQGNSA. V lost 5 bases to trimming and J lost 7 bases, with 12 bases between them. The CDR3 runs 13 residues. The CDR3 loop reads CASSLSAEQPQHF. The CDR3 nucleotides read TGTGCCAGCAGCCTCTCTGCAGAGCAGCCCCAGCATTTT.